Following are 15 T cell receptor beta chains from one sample sequenced in a study of beta chain features in type 1 diabetes. The study reverse transcribed the entire isolated RNA, so it sequenced expressed TCRB transcripts. Sequencing was performed with immunoSEQ multiplex PCR; in TCRdb, only in-frame clones are kept and a portion is missing. The sample has some 700,000 clones, around an eighth seen once. No antigen has been assigned to these receptors. Whole-study results and caveats: All four CD4+ subsets of Type 1 diabetes patients contained TCRB CDR3s that were moderately but significantly shorter.

The specimen sequenced was naive CD4+ T cells from blood. The receptor set was obtained from a man aged 18 to 30 with type 1 diabetes.

This clone was seen only a few times. The chain has TRBV5-1 and TRBJ2-1, with TRBD1 as a possible D gene (6 bases). The CDR3 is made up of 14 amino acids. Trimming took 5 bases from V and 5 from J, leaving 14 bases between them. Germline lookup yields CDR1 SGHRS and CDR2 YFSETQ. The CDR3 sequence is CASRGSGDHNEQFF. Written as DNA, the CDR3 is TGCGCCAGCAGGGGCTCAGGGGACCACAATGAGCAGTTCTTC.

A few counts support this clone. V is TRBV6-1 and J is TRBJ2-2; 7 nucleotides line up with TRBD1. V gave up 1 base and J gave up 4 bases; unmatched junction bases: 6. The CDR3 runs to 16 residues. CDR1 is MNHNS, CDR2 SASEGT, per germline. CDR3 in amino acids: CASSEEQGVGTGELFF. CDR3 coding DNA: TGTGCCAGCAGTGAAGAGCAGGGGGTGGGCACCGGGGAGCTGTTTTTT.

The chain recombines TRBV29-1 with TRBJ2-5, with unresolved D. Trimming stripped 3 bases from V and 1 base from J, with 6 bases between. The CDR3 loop spans 12 amino acids. The germline CDR1 and CDR2 sequences are SQVTM and ANQGSEA. CDR3 in amino acids: CSVERTQETQYF. The CDR3 DNA reads TGCAGCGTTGAGCGGACCCAAGAGACCCAGTACTTC.

The rearrangement uses TRBV13 and TRBJ1-5; D unclear. The CDR3 runs to 13 residues. V dropped 3 bases and J dropped 4 bases, with 7 bases sitting between them. Looked up from germline, CDR1 is PRHDT and CDR2 is FYEKMQ (reference sequence). Written as DNA, the CDR3 is TGTGCCAGCAGCTTGTCGGGGAATCAGCCCCAGCATTTT. Protein: CASSLSGNQPQHF.

This clone was picked up a small number of times. This chain connects TRBV6-1 to TRBJ2-1; TRBD1 agrees at 7 bases. In germline, CDR1 is MNHNS, CDR2 SASEGT. The CDR3 extends over 14 amino acids. The V gene end was trimmed by 3 bases and the J gene end by 1 base; junction bases not matched to a gene: 0. CDR3 protein: CASSDRGSYNEQFF. The CDR3 DNA follows: TGTGCCAGCAGTGACAGGGGGTCCTACAATGAGCAGTTCTTC.

The chain uses TRBV18 and TRBJ2-1; 9 nucleotides line up with TRBD2. The CDR3 runs 17 residues. Germline-derived CDR1 and CDR2 are KGHSH and LQKENI. V lost 8 bases to trimming and J lost 3 bases; unmatched junction nucleotides: 14. CDR3 sequence reads: CASHPVSGGPIYNEQFF. The CDR3 DNA is TGTGCCAGCCACCCCGTTAGCGGGGGCCCCATCTACAATGAGCAGTTCTTC.

This clone showed up just a few times. The chain carries TRBV7-9 and TRBJ1-2; TRBD1 matches at 9 bases. Trimming removed 7 bases from V and 6 bases from J; junction bases left unmatched: 9. CDR1 is SEHNR, CDR2 FQNEAQ, per germline (reference sequence). CDR3 size: 14 residues. The CDR3 here is CASTTDRGRDGYTF. CDR3 sequence (DNA): TGTGCCAGCACCACCGACAGGGGGAGGGATGGCTACACCTTC.

Here the CDR3 DNA reads TGCAGCGTCGGGACAGTGGGGAACACCGGGGAGCTGTTTTTT. It codes for CSVGTVGNTGELFF. The V and J genes are TRBV29-1 and TRBJ2-2, with 7 nucleotides matching TRBD1. The CDR3 has 14 amino acids. CDR1 and CDR2 from the germline V gene are SQVTM and ANQGSEA. The junction had 5 bases not matched to a gene; V was cut back by 6 bases and J by 1 base.

The chain has TRBV7-2 and TRBJ1-5; 9 nucleotides line up with TRBD1. V was clipped by 3 bases and J by 2 bases; unmatched bases: 5. This CDR3 is 16 amino acids long. Germline V gene lookup returns CDR1 SGHTA and CDR2 FQGNSA. CDR3: CASSFGTGIGNQPQHF. DNA for the CDR3: TGTGCCAGCAGCTTTGGGACAGGGATTGGCAATCAGCCCCAGCATTTT.

The V gene is TRBV7-3, the J gene TRBJ1-1; no reliable D call. CDR1 and CDR2 from the germline V gene are SGHTA and FQGTGA. Trimming pared 1 base from V and 1 base from J, leaving 10 bases between. CDR3 size: 15 residues. Here the CDR3 DNA reads TGTGCCAGCAGCTTAAATCTCGCCGGGAACACTGAAGCTTTCTTT. Its protein is CASSLNLAGNTEAFF.

In the case of this clone: Relative to the germline gene, one junction end is altered; a read error may explain this. The rearrangement uses TRBV7-2 and TRBJ2-2; 7 bases are a match to TRBD2. The CDR3 has 14 residues. CDR1 and CDR2 from the germline V gene are SGHTA and FQGNSA. The CDR3 DNA reads as TGTGCCAGCAGCCTAGCGGTTGAGACCGGGGAGCTGTTTTTT. Its protein is CASSLAVETGELFF.

The rearrangement links TRBV28 to TRBJ2-7; D is unresolved. The CDR3 has 12 amino acids. Germline values: CDR1 MDHEN, CDR2 SYDVKM. V lost 5 bases and J lost 3, with 8 bases in between. CDR3 bases: TGTGCCAGCAGTCCTCTACGCTACGAGCAGTACTTC. Protein product: CASSPLRYEQYF. Full variable domain (remainder filled in from reference TRBV28 and TRBJ2-7): DVKVTQSSRYLVKRTGEKVFLECVQDMDHENMFWYRQDPGLGLRLIYFSYDVKMKEKGDIPEGYSVSREKKERFSLILESASTNQTSMYLCASSPLRYEQYFGPGTRLTVT.

The V call is TRBV9, the J call TRBJ1-5; D is perhaps TRBD1 (6 bases). Per germline, CDR1 SGDLS and CDR2 YYNGEE. The CDR3 runs 16 residues. CDR3 residues: CGRGEWRRYSNQPQHF. The CDR3 DNA follows: TGTGGAAGGGGGGAGTGGAGGCGATATAGCAATCAGCCCCAGCATTTT.

The chain joins TRBV5-1 to TRBJ2-3, with TRBD2 matching over 11 bases. The junction had 2 bases not matched to a gene; V was cut back by 0 bases and J by 5 bases. Germline CDR1 and CDR2: SGHRS and YFSETQ. CDR3 length: 15 residues. The CDR3 DNA reads TGCGCCAGCAGCTTGGGAGGACTAGCGGGAGATACGCAGTATTTT. It codes for CASSLGGLAGDTQYF.

This clone was seen more than once but under ten times. The CDR3 DNA reads TGTGCCAGCAGTCGGAGGGATACGCAGTATTTT. Amino acids: CASSRRDTQYF. The V call is TRBV6-5, the J call TRBJ2-3; the D gene is possibly TRBD2 (5 bases). V lost 5 bases, J lost 6 bases, and 6 bases lay in between. Germline V gives CDR1 MNHEY, CDR2 SVGAGI. This CDR3 contains 11 residues.